This TCR beta chain was captured in a study of shared T cell receptors in the human thymus. V was clipped by 4 bases and J by 5 bases, with 14 bases between them. This CDR3 is 14 amino acids long. Germline loops: CDR1 MGHDK, CDR2 SYGVNS. The repertoire was sequenced with immunoSEQ multiplex PCR; TCRdb's copy has only in-frame clones and lacks some. The sample includes about 660,000 clones, roughly 86% seen only once; the top ten take approximately 0.0097%. This sample also belongs to another study, concerning human thymus T cells. That paper adds: Corrective surgery for congenital heart defects was being performed on the healthy Finnish infants who were the donors. From resections taken during corrective heart surgery, the thymus tissue was obtained. V and J genes seemed to be used with bias in thymic and blood repertoires. Unrelated people showed highly overlapping thymic repertoires, related research reported.

This chain connects TRBV25-1 to TRBJ2-5, with D possibly TRBD2 on 7 matching bases. Sequencing was carried out using thymocytes. The TCR comes from a boy under two years old with a congenital heart defect. The CDR3 DNA sequence: TGTGCCAGCAGTGCCGGGGGGCATTGGGAGACCCAGTACTTC. Amino acids: CASSAGGHWETQYF.